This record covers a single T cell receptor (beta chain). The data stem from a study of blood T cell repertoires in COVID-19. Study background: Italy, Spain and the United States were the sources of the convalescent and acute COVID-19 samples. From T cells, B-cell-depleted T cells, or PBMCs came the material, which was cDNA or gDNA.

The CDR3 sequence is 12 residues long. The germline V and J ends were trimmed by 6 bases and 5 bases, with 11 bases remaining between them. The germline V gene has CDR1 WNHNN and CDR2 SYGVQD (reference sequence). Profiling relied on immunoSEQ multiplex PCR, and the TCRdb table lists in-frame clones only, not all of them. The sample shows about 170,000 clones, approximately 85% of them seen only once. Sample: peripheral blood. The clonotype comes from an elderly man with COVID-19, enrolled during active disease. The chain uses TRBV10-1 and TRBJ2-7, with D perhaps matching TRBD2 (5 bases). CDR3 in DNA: TGCGCCAGCAGGCCCGGACTCCACGAGCAGTACTTC. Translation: CASRPGLHEQYF.